This TCR beta chain was found in a study of CD8 T cells in Susac syndrome. Sequencing of TCR beta drew on CD8+ and CD4+ T cells from blood. TEMRA cells were FACS-enriched, while CD8+ and CD4+ T cells were negatively isolated. Trimming cost V 1 base and J 7 bases, with 7 bases left between them. This CDR3 comprises 12 residues. From germline, CDR1 is SEHNR and CDR2 FQNEAQ (reference sequence). RNA, at about 0.45 to 1 ug, was reverse transcribed with random hexamers. An immunoSEQ multiplex PCR amplified TCR beta CDR3 over 54 Vbeta and 13 Jbeta. TCRdb ran MiXCR on the immunoSEQ multiplex PCR reads and lists one entry per CDR3 protein. The sample shows about 200,000 distinct CDR3 sequences, 85% to 95% of them seen only once. On this clonotype: The antigen is not known.

Whole-study findings and limits: The study recognized that its TCR sequencing and HLA analysis covered a relatively small number of individuals.

The chain is built from TRBV7-9 and TRBJ1-1, with D uncertain. The material sequenced was CD4+ T cells from PBMCs. This clonotype was obtained from a human donor in good health. The CDR3 here is CASSLVNGEAFF. The CDR3 bases are TGTGCCAGCAGCTTAGTAAACGGTGAAGCTTTCTTT.